A selection of T cell receptor beta chains follows, all from one sample in a study of blood T cell repertoires in COVID-19. The table came from immunoSEQ multiplex PCR; TCRdb's copy has only in-frame clones and leaves some out. The sample gives hundreds of thousands of clones, about 91% of which show up once; approximately 6% is in the top ten. What was sequenced was peripheral blood. These receptors all come from a woman younger than 45 with COVID-19, enrolled during active disease. CDR3s include the opening cysteine and the closing phenylalanine or tryptophan. A D gene is named only where the DNA matches it firmly. For some rows the clone size is stated as once, few or many, or as a class when expanded; others skip it.

clone_size: few
j_call: TRBJ1-5
d_call: .
v_call: TRBV2
cdr3_aa: CASSEAPGMSNQPQHF
cdr3_nt: TGTGCCAGCAGTGAAGCGCCGGGGATGAGCAATCAGCCCCAGCATTTT

clone_size: .
j_call: TRBJ2-1
d_call: .
v_call: TRBV28
cdr3_aa: CASIQTSYNEQFF
cdr3_nt: TGTGCCAGCATCCAGACTTCCTACAATGAGCAGTTCTTC

clone_size: .
j_call: TRBJ1-1
d_call: .
v_call: TRBV28
cdr3_aa: CASRSYGRTEAFF
cdr3_nt: TGTGCCAGCAGGTCCTACGGGAGGACTGAAGCTTTCTTT

clone_size: .
j_call: TRBJ2-7
d_call: TRBD2
v_call: TRBV7-9
cdr3_aa: CASSLGPSTSGGHEQYF
cdr3_nt: TGTGCCAGCAGCTTAGGACCGTCGACTAGCGGGGGCCACGAGCAGTACTTC

clone_size: few
j_call: TRBJ1-1
d_call: .
v_call: TRBV10-1
cdr3_aa: CASSDRGGGFF
cdr3_nt: TGCGCCAGCAGTGACAGGGGCGGGGGTTTCTTT

clone_size: .
j_call: TRBJ2-1
d_call: TRBD2
v_call: TRBV11-3
cdr3_aa: CASSSGTSGRMGYNEQFF
cdr3_nt: TGTGCCAGCAGCTCAGGGACTAGCGGGAGAATGGGCTACAATGAGCAGTTCTTC

clone_size: few
j_call: TRBJ1-2
d_call: TRBD1
v_call: TRBV14
cdr3_aa: CASSQTGGPFYGYTF
cdr3_nt: TGTGCCAGCAGCCAGACAGGGGGCCCTTTCTATGGCTACACCTTC

clone_size: .
j_call: TRBJ2-1
d_call: TRBD2
v_call: TRBV28
cdr3_aa: CASITLAGGSFSYNEQFF
cdr3_nt: TGTGCCAGCATCACCCTAGCGGGGGGGTCATTCTCCTACAATGAGCAGTTCTTC

clone_size: .
j_call: TRBJ2-2
d_call: .
v_call: TRBV3-1/TRBV3-2
cdr3_aa: CASSRSETYTGELFF
cdr3_nt: TGTGCCAGCAGCCGGAGCGAGACTTACACCGGGGAGCTGTTTTTT

clone_size: few
j_call: TRBJ2-1
d_call: TRBD2
v_call: TRBV3-1/TRBV3-2
cdr3_aa: CASSPVTSGGEYNEQFF
cdr3_nt: TGTGCCAGCAGCCCAGTCACTAGCGGGGGGGAATACAATGAGCAGTTCTTC

clone_size: .
j_call: TRBJ1-3
d_call: TRBD1
v_call: TRBV28
cdr3_aa: CASSLGQPTGNTIYF
cdr3_nt: TGTGCCAGCAGTTTGGGACAGCCCACTGGAAACACCATATATTTT

clone_size: .
j_call: TRBJ1-1
d_call: .
v_call: TRBV2
cdr3_aa: CARTSQGNTEAFF
cdr3_nt: TGTGCCAGGACGTCACAGGGGAACACTGAAGCTTTCTTT

clone_size: .
j_call: TRBJ2-5
d_call: TRBD2
v_call: TRBV13
cdr3_aa: CASSPRGGAMKTQYF
cdr3_nt: TGTGCCAGCAGCCCCCGGGGGGGGGCGATGAAGACCCAGTACTTC

clone_size: .
j_call: TRBJ2-5
d_call: TRBD2
v_call: TRBV6-8
cdr3_aa: CASSSDSGLHQETQYF
cdr3_nt: TGTGCCAGCAGTTCAGATTCGGGACTACATCAAGAGACCCAGTACTTC

clone_size: few
j_call: TRBJ1-3
d_call: TRBD1
v_call: TRBV9
cdr3_aa: CASSGTGHPGNTIYF
cdr3_nt: TGTGCCAGCAGCGGGACAGGGCACCCTGGAAACACCATATATTTT

clone_size: .
j_call: TRBJ2-3
d_call: .
v_call: TRBV5-1
cdr3_aa: CASSPRTPSVGGDTQYF
cdr3_nt: TGCGCCAGCAGCCCTCGGACCCCTAGCGTAGGAGGGGATACGCAGTATTTT

clone_size: .
j_call: TRBJ2-3
d_call: .
v_call: TRBV5-4
cdr3_aa: CASSSRTPDTQYF
cdr3_nt: TGTGCCAGCAGCTCCCGTACTCCAGATACGCAGTATTTT

clone_size: once
j_call: TRBJ2-2
d_call: .
v_call: TRBV9
cdr3_aa: CASSSTGELFF
cdr3_nt: TGTGCCAGCAGCTCTACCGGGGAGCTGTTTTTT

clone_size: .
j_call: TRBJ2-1
d_call: TRBD2
v_call: TRBV27
cdr3_aa: CASSLGASGYNEQFF
cdr3_nt: TGTGCCAGCAGTTTAGGGGCTAGCGGCTACAATGAGCAGTTCTTC

clone_size: .
j_call: TRBJ1-5
d_call: .
v_call: TRBV4-1
cdr3_aa: CASSQAQTGSQPQHF
cdr3_nt: TGCGCCAGCAGCCAAGCCCAAACAGGGTCTCAGCCCCAGCATTTT

clone_size: .
j_call: TRBJ1-5
d_call: .
v_call: TRBV6-5
cdr3_aa: CASSPLGSRNQPQHF
cdr3_nt: TGTGCCAGCAGTCCCCTTGGTTCTCGGAATCAGCCCCAGCATTTT

clone_size: once
j_call: TRBJ1-2
d_call: TRBD1
v_call: TRBV4-3
cdr3_aa: CASSQGWTGGSEGYTF
cdr3_nt: TGCGCCAGCAGCCAAGGCTGGACAGGGGGGTCGGAGGGCTACACCTTC

clone_size: once
j_call: TRBJ1-5
d_call: TRBD1
v_call: TRBV15
cdr3_aa: CATSGPGQGDNSNQPQHF
cdr3_nt: TGTGCCACCAGCGGACCGGGACAGGGAGACAATAGCAATCAGCCCCAGCATTTT

clone_size: .
j_call: TRBJ1-3
d_call: .
v_call: TRBV20-1
cdr3_aa: CSATQGNTIYF
cdr3_nt: TGCAGTGCCACACAAGGAAACACCATATATTTT

clone_size: .
j_call: TRBJ2-1
d_call: .
v_call: TRBV12-3/TRBV12-4
cdr3_aa: CASSSDLVGEQFF
cdr3_nt: TGTGCCAGCAGTTCGGACTTAGTTGGTGAGCAGTTCTTC

clone_size: .
j_call: TRBJ1-2
d_call: TRBD1
v_call: TRBV10-2
cdr3_aa: CASSRTGVSYGYTF
cdr3_nt: TGCGCCAGCAGCCGAACAGGGGTTAGCTATGGCTACACCTTC